The present TCR beta chain was sequenced within a study of a mutant IDH1 vaccine in newly diagnosed glioma. On the study more broadly: Patients came in for eight vaccinations, in weeks 1, 3, 5, 7, 11, 15, 19 and 23. Vaccines began 4-6 weeks after radiotherapy alone, or with temozolomide cycles. Earlier care involved radiotherapy, temozolomide, or both, and the majority received both.

A remark on this clone: Its antigen is not known.

J was trimmed by 3 bases and V by 3 bases; bases with no gene match: 6. In germline, CDR1 is SGDLS, CDR2 YYNGEE. The CDR3 spans 15 residues. Time point given: week 5, during vaccination. The study gave 300 ug of mutant IDH1 20-mer peptide per vaccine dose, with topical imiquimod. Here immunoSEQ multiplex PCR was the method, and the copy in TCRdb shows in-frame clones only, minus some. The sample holds about 53,000 clones, about 80% seen once. This chain connects TRBV9 to TRBJ2-5; 9 bases line up with TRBD1. This TCR derives from a woman between 45 and 65 years old with glioma. The material sequenced was PBMCs, taken from a glioma patient whose treatment included an IDH1 peptide vaccine. CDR3 protein: CASSAPGTGKETQYF. CDR3 sequence (DNA): TGTGCCAGCAGCGCTCCCGGGACAGGGAAAGAGACCCAGTACTTC.